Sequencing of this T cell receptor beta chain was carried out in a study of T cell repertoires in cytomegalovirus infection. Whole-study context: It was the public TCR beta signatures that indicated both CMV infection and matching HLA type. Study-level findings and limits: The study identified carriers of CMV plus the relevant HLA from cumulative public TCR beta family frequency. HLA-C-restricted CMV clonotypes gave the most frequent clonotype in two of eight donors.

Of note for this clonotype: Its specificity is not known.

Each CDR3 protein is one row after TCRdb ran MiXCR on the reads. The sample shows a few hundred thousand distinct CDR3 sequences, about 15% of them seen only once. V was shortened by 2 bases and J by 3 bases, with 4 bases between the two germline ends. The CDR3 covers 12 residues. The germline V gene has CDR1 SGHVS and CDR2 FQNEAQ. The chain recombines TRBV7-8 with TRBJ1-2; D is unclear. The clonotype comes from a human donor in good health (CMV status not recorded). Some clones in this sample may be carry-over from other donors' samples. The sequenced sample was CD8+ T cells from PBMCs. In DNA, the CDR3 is TGTGCCAGCAGCTTATCGGACTATGGCTACACCTTC. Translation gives CASSLSDYGYTF. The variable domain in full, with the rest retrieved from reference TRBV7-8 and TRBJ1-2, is GAGVSQSPRYKVAKRGQDVALRCDPISGHVSLFWYQQALGQGPEFLTYFQNEAQLDKSGLPSDRFFAERPEGSVSTLKIQRTQQEDSAVYLCASSLSDYGYTFGSGTRLTVV.